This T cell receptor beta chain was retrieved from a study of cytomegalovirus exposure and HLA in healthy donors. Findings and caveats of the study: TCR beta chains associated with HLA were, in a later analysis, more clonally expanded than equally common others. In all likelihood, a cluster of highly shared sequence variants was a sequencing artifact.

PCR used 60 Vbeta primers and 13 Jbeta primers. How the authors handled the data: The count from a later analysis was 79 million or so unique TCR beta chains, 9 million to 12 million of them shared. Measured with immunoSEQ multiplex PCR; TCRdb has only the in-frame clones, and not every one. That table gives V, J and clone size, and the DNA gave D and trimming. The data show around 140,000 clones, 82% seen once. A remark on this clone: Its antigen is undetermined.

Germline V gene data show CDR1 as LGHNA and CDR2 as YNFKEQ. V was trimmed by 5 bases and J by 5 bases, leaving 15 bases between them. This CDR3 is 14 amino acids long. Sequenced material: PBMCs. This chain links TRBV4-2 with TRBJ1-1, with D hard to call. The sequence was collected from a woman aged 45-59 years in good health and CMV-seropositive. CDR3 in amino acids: CASSSSAGSTEAFF. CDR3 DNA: TGTGCCAGCAGCAGTTCTGCCGGGAGTACTGAAGCTTTCTTT.